Below, 28 T cell receptor beta chains from the same sample are listed, as sequenced in a study of beta chain features in type 1 diabetes. What was sequenced were expressed TCRB transcripts, since all of the isolated RNA had been reverse transcribed. Produced via immunoSEQ multiplex PCR; TCRdb's table is partial and in-frame only. The sample has about 220,000 clones; roughly 10% are singletons. Specimen: central memory CD4+ T cells from blood. All receptors come from a man aged 18 to 29 in good health.

This clone was counted a few times. The chain uses TRBV5-1 and TRBJ2-3; no definite D call. V was clipped by 5 bases and J by 0 bases, with 13 bases between them. Germline V gene data show CDR1 as SGHRS and CDR2 as YFSETQ. CDR3 length: 15 amino acids. The CDR3 protein is CASRAGFSSTDTQYF. DNA of the CDR3: TGCGCCAGCAGGGCCGGGTTCTCTAGCACAGATACGCAGTATTTT.

This clone was counted only a few times. In DNA, the CDR3 is TGTGCCAGCTCAGTCGCAGGACAGACGAACACCGGGGAGCTGTTTTTT. Translation gives CASSVAGQTNTGELFF. The chain employs TRBV18 and TRBJ2-2, with D possibly TRBD1 on 6 matching bases. There are 16 residues in the CDR3. Trimming pared 5 bases from V and 0 bases from J, leaving 13 bases between. Germline CDR1 reads KGHSH; CDR2 reads LQKENI.

This chain joins TRBV6-5 and TRBJ2-1; D is possibly TRBD2 (6 bases). Germline-derived CDR1 and CDR2 are MNHEY and SVGAGI. This CDR3 is built from 15 residues. Deletions cut 0 bases from V and 4 bases from J, with 10 bases between. DNA of the CDR3: TGTGCCAGCAGTTACTCCCCACTAGCTTACAATGAGCAGTTCTTC. Translation gives CASSYSPLAYNEQFF.

The chain uses TRBV6-1 and TRBJ2-1, with a weak D call TRBD1 (5 bases). Germline V gene lookup returns CDR1 MNHNS and CDR2 SASEGT. V shed 1 base and J shed 5 bases, with 12 bases lying between them. The CDR3 has 15 amino acids. Here the CDR3 DNA reads TGTGCCAGCAGTGAAGGATTGCCAGGGAACAATGAGCAGTTCTTC. Encoded protein: CASSEGLPGNNEQFF.

The chain recombines TRBV7-9 with TRBJ2-3; D is unresolved. Trimming shortened V by 1 base and J by 4 bases, and 15 bases separated the two germline ends. The germline CDR1 and CDR2 sequences are SEHNR and FQNEAQ (reference sequence). The CDR3 consists of 16 residues. The CDR3 reads CASSLGLGVLSDTQYF. CDR3 bases: TGTGCCAGCAGCTTAGGTTTGGGCGTGTTGTCAGATACGCAGTATTTT.

Turning to this clone: Other DNA sequences of this sample code for an identical CDR3. The genes are TRBV7-3 and TRBJ1-1; D perhaps matches TRBD1 (6 bases). The CDR3 consists of 13 residues. The V end lost 5 bases, the J end lost 1 base, and 8 bases lay between the germline ends. Germline loops: CDR1 SGHTA, CDR2 FQGTGA. CDR3 nucleotides: TGTGCCAGCAGCCCGACAGGGAACACTGAAGCTTTCTTT. As protein: CASSPTGNTEAFF.

The gene calls are TRBV30 and TRBJ1-5; 8 bases fit TRBD1. This CDR3 has 14 amino acids. Germline V gene lookup returns CDR1 GTSNPN and CDR2 SVGIG (reference sequence). Trimming removed 2 bases from V and 5 bases from J; junction bases left unmatched: 5. The CDR3 here is CAWSKDRDDQPQHF. The CDR3 nucleotides read TGTGCCTGGAGTAAGGACAGGGACGATCAGCCCCAGCATTTT.

This clone was seen only a few times. The chain has TRBV7-6 and TRBJ2-5; 8 bases match TRBD1. The germline V gene has CDR1 SGHVS and CDR2 FNYEAQ. The CDR3 extends over 15 amino acids. V dropped 5 bases and J dropped 4; count of bases not matched to a gene: 9. The CDR3 spells CASSLQGARLETQYF. The CDR3 DNA reads TGTGCCAGCAGCCTTCAGGGGGCCCGCTTAGAGACCCAGTACTTC.

The V and J genes are TRBV12-2 and TRBJ2-2; the table's D gene call, TRBD1, was not cross checked with the DNA. TRBV12-2 is reported as a pseudogene. CDR3 length: 15 amino acids. In DNA, the CDR3 is TGTGCAAGTCGCGCTTACAGGCTGCGAGGCGGGGAGCTGTTTTTT. As protein: CASRAYRLRGGELFF.

In this sample, this clone turned up many times. The chain couples TRBV29-1 to TRBJ2-1; no clear D. The CDR3 consists of 12 residues. In germline, CDR1 is SQVTM, CDR2 ANQGSEA. Trimming pared 3 bases from V and 4 bases from J, leaving 7 bases between. DNA of the CDR3: TGCAGCGTTGAGCCGAAATACAATGAGCAGTTCTTC. This sequence encodes CSVEPKYNEQFF.

There are a few counts of this clone. The chain recombines TRBV4-2 with TRBJ2-5; 7 bases are a match to TRBD1. With V trimmed by 5 bases and J by 6 bases, 15 bases remained unmatched. The CDR3 sequence is 16 residues long. The V gene's germline CDR1 is LGHNA and CDR2 YNFKEQ. CDR3 bases: TGTGCCAGCAGCTTGATTGGTGAGGGGGCGTCGAAGACCCAGTACTTC. This gives the protein CASSLIGEGASKTQYF.

About this clone: This likely came from a read error, as a far larger clone is one base away. The rearrangement joins TRBV29-1 to TRBJ1-1; D perhaps matches TRBD1 (5 bases). Trimming left V 7 bases short and J 0 bases short, with 12 bases between. This CDR3 comprises 13 residues. CDR1 and CDR2 (germline): SQVTM, ANQGSEA. CDR3 amino acids: CSGQQVMNTEAFF. DNA for the CDR3: TGCAGCGGACAACAGGTCATGAACACTGAAGCTTTCTTT.

V usage is TRBV21-1 and J usage is TRBJ2-2; the table's D gene call, TRBD1, was not cross checked with the DNA. TRBV21-1 is classified as a pseudogene. The CDR3 has 16 amino acids. The CDR3 nucleotides are TGTGCCAGCAGAAGACCACAGGGGATGGGCACCGGGGAGCTGTTTTTT. Translation: CASRRPQGMGTGELFF.

The sample holds many counts of this clone. The rearrangement links TRBV7-2 to TRBJ2-1; weak D call: TRBD1 (6 bases). With 5 bases removed from V and 5 bases from J, the gap between germline ends came to 13 bases. CDR1 SGHTA and CDR2 FQGNSA come from the germline V gene. The length of the CDR3 is 14 residues. The CDR3 DNA reads TGTGCCAGCAGCAGGGACATCCGGAACAATGAGCAGTTCTTC. It translates to CASSRDIRNNEQFF.

This clone occurred a few times. The rearrangement links TRBV15 to TRBJ2-5, with 13 bases identical to TRBD2. Germline values: CDR1 LNHNV, CDR2 YYDKDF (reference sequence). Trimming took 4 bases from V and 5 from J; bases not matched to a gene: 4. The CDR3 covers 15 residues. CDR3 loop: CATSTRTSGSETQYF. CDR3 bases: TGTGCCACCAGCACAAGGACTAGCGGGAGTGAGACCCAGTACTTC.

The chain joins TRBV6-1 to TRBJ2-1; either TRBD1 or TRBD2 may supply D (5 bases each). V lost 3 bases to trimming and J lost 0 bases, with 21 bases between them. The CDR3 runs to 19 residues. From germline, CDR1 is MNHNS and CDR2 SASEGT. CDR3 sequence reads: CASSEGVGGWGASYNEQFF. CDR3 DNA sequence: TGTGCCAGCAGTGAGGGAGTGGGCGGCTGGGGCGCCTCCTACAATGAGCAGTTCTTC.

This clone was found many times. V gene TRBV21-1 combines with J gene TRBJ2-5; TRBD2, the table's D call, lacks a check against the DNA. TRBV21-1 is flagged as a pseudogene. The CDR3 runs to 16 residues. This chain's CDR3 is CASSKALGGGMETQYF. CDR3 DNA: TGTGCCAGCAGCAAAGCCTTGGGAGGCGGTATGGAGACCCAGTACTTC.

In its sample, this clone was seen many times. At the DNA level, this CDR3 is encoded by other sequences in the same sample as well. The rearrangement uses TRBV4-3 and TRBJ1-1; D uncertain. The germline CDR1 and CDR2 sequences are LGHNA and YSLEER. The CDR3 totals 15 residues. The V gene lost 0 bases and the J gene lost 1 base, with 9 bases spanning the gap. DNA of the CDR3: TGCGCCAGCAGCCAAGATCCTAAGGGGAACACTGAAGCTTTCTTT. Its translation is CASSQDPKGNTEAFF.

The chain has TRBV18 and TRBJ2-7, with TRBD2 matching 8 bases. Germline V gene sequence: CDR1 KGHSH, CDR2 LQKENI. Unmatched junction bases numbered 12, after V lost 8 bases and J lost 6 bases. The length of the CDR3 is 14 residues. This chain's CDR3 is CASAGGLAGVEQYF. DNA for the CDR3: TGTGCCAGCGCAGGCGGACTAGCCGGAGTCGAGCAGTACTTC. Together with reference TRBV18 and TRBJ2-7, the CDR3 gives the full variable domain: NAGVMQNPRHLVRRRGQEARLRCSPMKGHSHVYWYRQLPEEGLKFMVYLQKENIIDESGMPKERFSAEFPKEGPSILRIQQVVRGDSAAYFCASAGGLAGVEQYFGPGTRLTVT.

The rearrangement links TRBV10-3 to TRBJ2-3, with D possibly TRBD1 on 5 matching bases. The CDR3 is 12 amino acids. V was shortened by 4 bases and J by 3 bases, with 5 bases between the two germline ends. Germline V gives CDR1 ENHRY, CDR2 SYGVKD. DNA for the CDR3: TGTGCCATCAGTGGACAGACAGATACGCAGTATTTT. Translated, it gives CAISGQTDTQYF.

The rearrangement links TRBV6-5 to TRBJ1-1; 7 positions agree with TRBD1. The CDR3 loop spans 16 amino acids. Germline V gene lookup returns CDR1 MNHEY and CDR2 SVGAGI. V trimming: 3 bases; J trimming: 2 bases; junction bases outside the gene matches: 9. This chain's CDR3 is CASSYGLGQKNTEAFF. In DNA form, the CDR3 reads TGTGCCAGCAGTTATGGGTTGGGACAGAAAAACACTGAAGCTTTCTTT.

This clone was observed a handful of times. This chain uses TRBV6-5 with TRBJ2-1; either TRBD1 or TRBD2 may fit D (5 bases each). The germline V gene has CDR1 MNHEY and CDR2 SVGAGI. V gave up 6 bases and J gave up 7 bases, with 13 bases separating them. This CDR3 spans 13 amino acids. CDR3 in amino acids: CASRPGPRNEQFF. As DNA, the CDR3 is TGTGCCAGCAGACCGGGGCCCCGGAATGAGCAGTTCTTC.

This chain connects TRBV29-1 to TRBJ2-7; no clear D. V shed 4 bases and J shed 3 bases, with 10 bases lying between them. The CDR3 contains 12 residues. Germline values: CDR1 SQVTM, CDR2 ANQGSEA. The CDR3 is CSVGAWDYEQYF. The CDR3 DNA follows: TGCAGCGTTGGGGCCTGGGACTACGAGCAGTACTTC.

In this sample, this clone turned up a few times. V and J are TRBV7-9 and TRBJ2-3; 12 nucleotides match TRBD1. The CDR3 contains 19 residues. The junction had 12 bases not matched to a gene; V was cut back by 4 bases and J by 1 base. Germline V gene sequence: CDR1 SEHNR, CDR2 FQNEAQ (reference sequence). CDR3 bases: TGTGCCAGCAGCTCCCCTCCCGGGACAGGGGGCCGAGGCACAGATACGCAGTATTTT. Translation gives CASSSPPGTGGRGTDTQYF.

The sample holds many counts of this clone. This same CDR3 is encoded by further DNA sequences in the sample. The rearrangement joins TRBV7-2 to TRBJ2-7; no clear D gene. The germline V gene encodes CDR1 SGHTA and CDR2 FQGNSA. The CDR3 loop spans 12 amino acids. V shed 6 bases and J shed 0 bases, with 6 bases lying between them. The CDR3 protein is CASSPTSYEQYF. Written as DNA, the CDR3 is TGTGCCAGCAGTCCCACCTCCTACGAGCAGTACTTC.

V is TRBV15 and J is TRBJ1-1, with D perhaps TRBD1 (6 bases). Germline CDR1 reads LNHNV; CDR2 reads YYDKDF (reference sequence). Trimming stripped 1 base from V and 0 bases from J, with 6 bases between. This CDR3 comprises 14 residues. The CDR3 nucleotides are TGTGCCACCAGCAGAGCAGGGGTGAACACTGAAGCTTTCTTT. This gives the protein CATSRAGVNTEAFF.

This clone turned up a few times. The chain combines TRBV4-3 with TRBJ2-3; TRBD2 matches 9 bases. The V and J ends lost 5 bases and 9 bases, in that order; junction bases with no gene match: 3. CDR3 length equals 12 residues. Germline V gives CDR1 LGHNA, CDR2 YSLEER. This chain's CDR3 is CASSVSGSTQYF. Here the CDR3 DNA reads TGCGCCAGCAGCGTTAGCGGGAGCACGCAGTATTTT.

In the case of this clone: A junction boundary mismatches the germline segment, possibly from a read error. V and J are TRBV7-9 and TRBJ2-1; D is undetermined. Germline values: CDR1 SEHNR, CDR2 FQNEAQ (reference sequence). The CDR3 runs 11 residues. DNA of the CDR3: TGTGCCAGCAGCCTCTACGATGAGCAGTTCTTC. Its protein is CASSLYDEQFF.